The 25 T cell receptor beta chains presented below share a single source sample, sequenced in a study of T-cell reconstitution after alpha-beta-depleted transplantation in children. Unique molecular identifiers were built into the TCRbeta library. TCRdb re-called the PCR reads with MiXCR, one entry per CDR3 protein. The table lists about 97,000 distinct CDR3 sequences, approximately 6% of them singletons, with roughly 5.5% in the top ten. The sample consisted of PBMCs, mostly from graft donor cells, taken 60 days after TCRalphabeta/CD19-depleted stem cell transplant. Receptors were obtained from a female patient between 2 and 15 years old who had a stem cell transplant for Fanconi anemia, so the T cells may come from the graft donor.

The table lists this clonotype with a few counts. The chain has TRBV20-1 and TRBJ2-5, with TRBD2 identical over 12 bases. From germline, CDR1 is DFQATT and CDR2 SNEGSKA (reference sequence). CDR3 length equals 14 residues. Trimming at V came to 1 base and at J to 4 bases, leaving 1 base not matched to a gene. The CDR3 region is CSARASGRGETQYF. The DNA for the CDR3 is TGCAGTGCTAGAGCTAGCGGGAGGGGAGAGACCCAGTACTTC.

This clonotype occurred a few times. The chain links TRBV7-8 to TRBJ2-7, with D unresolved. This CDR3 is 15 amino acids long. Looked up from germline, CDR1 is SGHVS and CDR2 is FQNEAQ. V dropped 1 base and J dropped 7 bases, with 17 bases sitting between them. The CDR3 loop reads CASSLEGIRTREQYF. The DNA for the CDR3 is TGTGCCAGCAGCTTAGAGGGTATCCGGACGCGGGAGCAGTACTTC.

The rearrangement uses TRBV20-1 and TRBJ2-7; 7 bases are shared with TRBD1. V lost 5 bases and J lost 2; bases outside the gene matches: 15. The CDR3 extends over 16 amino acids. From germline, CDR1 is DFQATT and CDR2 SNEGSKA (reference sequence). The CDR3 here is CSALPPGQHPPYEQYF. CDR3 bases: TGCAGTGCTTTACCTCCGGGACAGCATCCACCCTACGAGCAGTACTTC.

CDR3 in amino acids: CSAMEGQGTLEAFF. The CDR3 region has the DNA TGCAGTGCTATGGAAGGACAGGGAACACTAGAAGCTTTCTTT. This chain connects TRBV20-1 to TRBJ1-1; 8 nucleotides match TRBD1. The junction had 12 bases not matched to a gene; V was cut back by 4 bases and J by 8 bases. Germline CDR1 DFQATT, CDR2 SNEGSKA (reference sequence). The CDR3 loop spans 14 amino acids.

In its sample, this clonotype was seen a few times. This sequence joins TRBV7-2 and TRBJ1-2; 7 bases map to TRBD1. CDR3 size: 15 residues. V was pared by 1 base and J by 2 bases, with 4 bases of the junction left unmatched. Germline values: CDR1 SGHTA, CDR2 FQGNSA. The CDR3 here is CASSLVAGQNYGYTF. The CDR3 region has the DNA TGTGCCAGCAGCTTAGTAGCGGGACAGAACTATGGCTACACCTTC.

The V and J genes are TRBV20-1 and TRBJ2-2, with unresolved D. Looked up from germline, CDR1 is DFQATT and CDR2 is SNEGSKA (reference sequence). V lost 2 bases, J lost 4 bases, and 5 bases lay in between. The CDR3 has 12 amino acids. CDR3 loop: CSARLPTGELFF. The DNA of the CDR3 is TGCAGTGCTAGACTCCCCACCGGGGAGCTGTTTTTT.

The chain is built from TRBV7-8 and TRBJ2-1; 9 bases agree with TRBD1. The CDR3 runs 16 residues. V shed 3 bases and J 6 bases; nucleotides not matched to a gene: 9. Looked up from germline, CDR1 is SGHVS and CDR2 is FQNEAQ. Here the CDR3 DNA reads TGTGCCAGCAGCTTGAGGGGAGGGACAGGGAGCAATGAGCAGTTCTTC. This encodes CASSLRGGTGSNEQFF. Based on the CDR3 plus reference TRBV7-8 and TRBJ2-1, the full variable domain is GAGVSQSPRYKVAKRGQDVALRCDPISGHVSLFWYQQALGQGPEFLTYFQNEAQLDKSGLPSDRFFAERPEGSVSTLKIQRTQQEDSAVYLCASSLRGGTGSNEQFFGPGTRLTVL.

This clonotype was seen many times. The V and J genes are TRBV9 and TRBJ2-2, with a weak D call TRBD2 (5 bases). V dropped 0 bases and J dropped 0 bases, with 12 bases sitting between them. The CDR3 loop spans 17 amino acids. The V gene's germline CDR1 is SGDLS and CDR2 YYNGEE. The CDR3 nucleotides are TGTGCCAGCAGCGTAGCCCTAGCCGAGCCGAACACCGGGGAGCTGTTTTTT. It is translated as CASSVALAEPNTGELFF.

This clonotype turned up a few times. V and J are TRBV28 and TRBJ2-4; D ambiguous. This CDR3 is 17 amino acids long. The germline CDR1 and CDR2 sequences are MDHEN and SYDVKM. V lost 8 bases and J 4 bases, leaving 24 bases between the germline ends. CDR3 loop: CASYSPWAGRTKNIQYF. CDR3 in DNA: TGTGCCAGCTACTCCCCCTGGGCAGGCCGCACAAAAAACATTCAGTACTTC.

This clonotype was seen repeatedly, ten times or more. The chain employs TRBV3-1 and TRBJ2-2; D unresolved. There are 13 residues in the CDR3. The germline V and J ends were trimmed by 0 bases and 7 bases, with 6 bases remaining between them. The germline gives CDR1 LGHDT, CDR2 YNNKEL (reference sequence). The chain's CDR3 is CASSQEEIGELFF. In DNA form, the CDR3 reads TGTGCCAGCAGCCAAGAGGAAATCGGGGAGCTGTTTTTT.

This clonotype was seen many times. This chain connects TRBV3-1 to TRBJ2-2; 7 bases align to TRBD1. With 2 bases clipped from V and 6 bases from J, the junction kept 3 bases outside the gene matches. Germline loops: CDR1 LGHDT, CDR2 YNNKEL (reference sequence). This CDR3 has 14 amino acids. The CDR3 region is CASSQYQGAGELFF. The CDR3 DNA follows: TGTGCCAGCAGCCAATATCAGGGGGCCGGGGAGCTGTTTTTT.

A few counts support this clonotype. The V gene is TRBV29-1, the J gene TRBJ1-2; D gene ambiguous. V lost 5 bases and J 7 bases, leaving 23 bases between the germline ends. From germline, CDR1 is SQVTM and CDR2 ANQGSEA. The CDR3 sequence is 15 residues long. CDR3 bases: TGCAGCGTTTCGAGCACCTCAGGCCAGACGGGTGGCTACACCTTC. Translation gives CSVSSTSGQTGGYTF.

Many counts were recorded for this clonotype. This chain links TRBV20-1 with TRBJ2-3; 10 positions match TRBD2. The J segment lost 2 bases and the V segment lost 4 bases, leaving 6 bases of the junction unmatched. This CDR3 comprises 15 residues. Germline V gives CDR1 DFQATT, CDR2 SNEGSKA (reference sequence). In nucleotides, the CDR3 is TGCAGTGCTAAGTTAGCGGGGGGATACACAGATACGCAGTATTTT. This codes for CSAKLAGGYTDTQYF.

This clonotype was counted ten times or more. CDR3 nucleotide sequence: TGTGCCAGCTCACCACCGGGGGGAGTGGGCAATGAGCAGTTCTTC. It is translated as CASSPPGGVGNEQFF. The chain has TRBV18 and TRBJ2-1; D is perhaps TRBD2 (6 bases). V was trimmed by 0 bases and J by 6 bases, leaving 12 bases between them. CDR3 length: 15 amino acids. In germline, CDR1 is KGHSH, CDR2 LQKENI.

Ten or more counts support this clonotype. The chain employs TRBV29-1 and TRBJ2-2; D is uncertain. Trimming took 6 bases from V and 10 from J, leaving 24 bases between them. The germline V gene encodes CDR1 SQVTM and CDR2 ANQGSEA. There are 15 residues in the CDR3. The CDR3 loop is CSVSSLIPGLPELFF. The CDR3 region has the DNA TGCAGCGTCTCTTCTCTGATCCCAGGTCTTCCGGAGCTGTTTTTT.

Regarding this clonotype: A much larger clone is a single base away; this may be a read error. Since no conserved phenylalanine or tryptophan closes the CDR3, a read error is the likely cause. V usage is TRBV28 and J usage is TRBJ1-2; possible D gene TRBD1, 5 bases. This CDR3 is 16 amino acids long. The germline CDR1 and CDR2 sequences are MDHEN and SYDVKM. The V end was cut by 4 bases, the J end by 4 bases, with 19 bases between. CDR3 coding DNA: TGTGCCAGCAGTTCCCCGGGGGAGGTGGGGTCCTATGGCTACACCTCC. This translates into CASSSPGEVGSYGYTS.

This clonotype was observed at least ten times. The chain has TRBV18 and TRBJ2-3, with unresolved D. V was shortened by 4 bases and J by 0 bases, with 8 bases between the two germline ends. The CDR3 has 14 amino acids. Germline CDR1 and CDR2: KGHSH and LQKENI. The DNA of the CDR3 is TGTGCCAGCTCACGCGGTACTAGCACAGATACGCAGTATTTT. Encoded protein: CASSRGTSTDTQYF.

This chain joins TRBV5-5 and TRBJ1-4, with D perhaps matching TRBD1 (5 bases). The V gene's germline CDR1 is SGHKS and CDR2 YYEKEE (reference sequence). V was pared by 2 bases and J by 2 bases, with 13 bases between. The CDR3 loop spans 16 amino acids. CDR3 nucleotide sequence: TGTGCCAGCAGCTTCGGGACCACTCTCACTAATGAAAAACTGTTTTTT. Translation gives CASSFGTTLTNEKLFF.

This clonotype was recorded at least ten times. The chain is built from TRBV12-3 or TRBV12-4 and TRBJ2-7; TRBD2 agrees at 9 bases. V was clipped by 8 bases and J by 0 bases; unmatched bases: 5. CDR3 length: 14 amino acids. The CDR3 is CASSFSGSSYEQYF. As DNA, the CDR3 is TGTGCCAGCTCTTTTAGCGGGAGCTCCTACGAGCAGTACTTC.

V and J are TRBV7-2 and TRBJ1-2, with 7 bases matching TRBD1. The CDR3 length is 14 residues. Germline trimming cut 1 base from V and 7 bases from J; bases unmatched to any gene: 6. Germline values: CDR1 SGHTA, CDR2 FQGNSA. As DNA, the CDR3 is TGTGCCAGCAGCTTAGTCAGGGGGAAGACTGGCTACACCTTC. Translation gives CASSLVRGKTGYTF.

This clonotype was seen a handful of times. The CDR3 nucleotides are TGTGCCAGCGAAAGCGGGGTCATGTTTAGAGATACGCAGTATTTT. It translates to CASESGVMFRDTQYF. This chain links TRBV19 with TRBJ2-3; 7 nucleotides line up with TRBD2. Germline V gene sequence: CDR1 LNHDA, CDR2 SQIVND (reference sequence). This CDR3 is 15 amino acids long. The trim removed 9 bases at V and 5 bases at J, leaving 14 bases unmatched.

Ten or more counts support this clonotype. The V call is TRBV12-3 or TRBV12-4, the J call TRBJ1-3, with D uncertain. V shed 1 base and J shed 1 base, with 2 bases lying between them. CDR3 length: 13 amino acids. DNA for the CDR3: TGTGCCAGCAGTTTAGGGTCTGGAAACACCATATATTTT. Translating it yields CASSLGSGNTIYF.

In this sample, this clonotype turned up many times. This sequence joins TRBV18 and TRBJ2-1, with TRBD2 matching 10 bases. The germline V gene encodes CDR1 KGHSH and CDR2 LQKENI. This CDR3 region has 16 residues. Losses at the gene ends were 5 bases for V and 3 bases for J; bases not matched to a gene: 7. CDR3 in DNA: TGTGCCAGCTCAGAACTTTGGACTAGCGGCTACAATGAGCAGTTCTTC. Amino acids: CASSELWTSGYNEQFF.

This clonotype was observed many times. The V gene is TRBV7-6, the J gene TRBJ2-1; TRBD2 matches at 7 bases. V shed 6 bases, J shed 0 bases, and the junction held 8 bases outside the gene matches. The CDR3 loop spans 16 amino acids. Germline values: CDR1 SGHVS, CDR2 FNYEAQ. The CDR3 DNA sequence: TGTGCCAGCAGACGAATAGCGGGTAGCTCCTACAATGAGCAGTTCTTC. Protein product: CASRRIAGSSYNEQFF.

V is TRBV9 and J is TRBJ2-2, with D possibly being TRBD1 (5 bases). CDR3 length: 18 residues. Trimming cost V 3 bases and J 0 bases, with 18 bases left between them. Looked up from germline, CDR1 is SGDLS and CDR2 is YYNGEE. CDR3 in DNA: TGTGCCAGCAGCGCCTACCCGACAGTCCCTTCGAACACCGGGGAGCTGTTTTTT. Encoded protein: CASSAYPTVPSNTGELFF.